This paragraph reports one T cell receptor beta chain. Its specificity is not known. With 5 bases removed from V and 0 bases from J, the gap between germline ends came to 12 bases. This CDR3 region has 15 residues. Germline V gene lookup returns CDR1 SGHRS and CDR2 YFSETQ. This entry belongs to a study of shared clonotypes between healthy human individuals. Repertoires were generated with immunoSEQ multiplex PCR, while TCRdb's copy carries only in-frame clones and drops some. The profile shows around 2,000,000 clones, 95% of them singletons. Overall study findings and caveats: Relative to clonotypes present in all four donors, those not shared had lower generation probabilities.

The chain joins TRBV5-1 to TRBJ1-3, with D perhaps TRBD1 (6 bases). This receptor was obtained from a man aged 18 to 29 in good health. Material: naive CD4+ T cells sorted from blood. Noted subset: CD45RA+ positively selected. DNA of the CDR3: TGCGCCAGCAGGACGGAGGGGGGCTCTGGAAACACCATATATTTT. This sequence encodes CASRTEGGSGNTIYF. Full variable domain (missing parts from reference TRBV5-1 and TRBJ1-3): KAGVTQTPRYLIKTRGQQVTLSCSPISGHRSVSWYQQTPGQGLQFLFEYFSETQRNKGNFPGRFSGRQFSNSRSEMNVSTLELGDSALYLCASRTEGGSGNTIYFGEGSWLTVV.